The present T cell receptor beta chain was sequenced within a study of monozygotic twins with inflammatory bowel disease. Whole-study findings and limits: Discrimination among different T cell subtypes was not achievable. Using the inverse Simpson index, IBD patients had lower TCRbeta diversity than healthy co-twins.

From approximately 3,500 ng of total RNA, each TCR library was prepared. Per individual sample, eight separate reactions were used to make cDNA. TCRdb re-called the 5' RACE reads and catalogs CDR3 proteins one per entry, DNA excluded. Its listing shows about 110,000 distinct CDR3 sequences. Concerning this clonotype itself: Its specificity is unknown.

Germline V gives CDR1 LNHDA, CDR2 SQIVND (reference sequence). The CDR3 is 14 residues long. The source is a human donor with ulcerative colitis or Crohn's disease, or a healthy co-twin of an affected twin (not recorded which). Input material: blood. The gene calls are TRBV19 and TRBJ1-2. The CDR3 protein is CASTAGSRIFGYTF.